Each of the 15 T cell receptor beta chains below was sequenced from the same sample in a study of CD8+ T cells in alopecia areata. Regarding treatment: oral pan-JAK inhibitor, 5-10 mg twice daily. RNA extraction was followed by reverse transcription into cDNA, which acted as the sequencing template. Clones were read by immunoSEQ multiplex PCR, and TCRdb kept only the in-frame ones, dropping some. The table has around 290,000 clones, roughly 64% seen once. The sample in question was CD4+ T cells sorted from blood, obtained at week 24, from a patient treated with tofacitinib. All receptors derive from a human donor with alopecia areata.

The rearrangement joins TRBV4-1 to TRBJ2-5; 12 bases line up with TRBD2. The germline CDR1 and CDR2 sequences are MGHRA and YSYEKL. V shed 1 base, J shed 5 bases, and the junction held 5 bases outside the gene matches. The CDR3 sequence is 16 residues long. DNA for the CDR3: TGCGCCAGCAGCCAAGCCCTAGCGGGGGGGCCGGAGACCCAGTACTTC. It codes for CASSQALAGGPETQYF.

J is TRBJ1-2 and V is TRBV18, with TRBD1 identical over 9 bases. V lost 6 bases, J lost 7 bases, and 6 bases stayed unmatched. Germline V gives CDR1 KGHSH, CDR2 LQKENI. The CDR3 covers 13 residues. CDR3 nucleotide sequence: TGTGCCAGCTCGCCCGGACAGGGGACTGGCTACACCTTC. As protein: CASSPGQGTGYTF.

In its sample, this clone was seen a few times. The rearrangement links TRBV10-3 to TRBJ2-1; D is perhaps TRBD1 (6 bases). V dropped 6 bases and J dropped 9 bases, with 9 bases sitting between them. In germline, CDR1 is ENHRY, CDR2 SYGVKD. The CDR3 sequence is 11 residues long. CDR3 DNA: TGTGCCATCAGGGGGGCAGGTGAGCAGTTCTTC. This sequence encodes CAIRGAGEQFF.

This clone was observed once. The chain employs TRBV4-1 and TRBJ1-1, with D maybe TRBD1 (6 bases). This CDR3 has 16 amino acids. Trimming stripped 2 bases from V and 1 base from J, with 14 bases between. Per the germline V gene, CDR1 is MGHRA and CDR2 is YSYEKL. The CDR3 DNA sequence: TGCGCCAGCAGCCAAAGTCGGGGGGGACAGAACACTGAAGCTTTCTTT. Translating it yields CASSQSRGGQNTEAFF.

This clone was seen a handful of times. The chain employs TRBV27 and TRBJ2-5, with 11 bases matching TRBD2. The CDR3 loop spans 16 amino acids. V gave up 2 bases and J gave up 6 bases; unmatched junction bases: 8. Germline V gene data show CDR1 as MNHEY and CDR2 as SMNVEV (reference sequence). The CDR3 coding sequence is TGTGCCAGCAGTTTAGGTGGGGGACTAGCGGTAAAGACCCAGTACTTC. It codes for CASSLGGGLAVKTQYF.

The chain combines TRBV30 with TRBJ1-1; D gene uncertain. V was shortened by 3 bases and J by 8 bases, with 13 bases between the two germline ends. Germline V CDR1 and CDR2: GTSNPN, SVGIG (reference sequence). There are 12 residues in the CDR3. CDR3 sequence reads: CAWSPNKREAFF. CDR3 coding DNA: TGTGCCTGGAGCCCAAACAAAAGGGAAGCTTTCTTT.

This chain uses TRBV29-1 with TRBJ2-7, with D perhaps TRBD2 (6 bases). The V gene's germline CDR1 is SQVTM and CDR2 ANQGSEA. The V end lost 5 bases, the J end lost 4 bases, and 12 bases lay between the germline ends. CDR3 length equals 12 residues. CDR3 in amino acids: CSVRGDLYEQYF. In nucleotides, the CDR3 is TGCAGCGTTCGAGGGGACTTATACGAGCAGTACTTC.

The chain links TRBV7-9 to TRBJ2-1; 8 bases map to TRBD1. The CDR3 is 13 residues long. J lost 7 bases, V lost 6 bases, and 5 bases had no gene match. Germline V gene lookup returns CDR1 SEHNR and CDR2 FQNEAQ (reference sequence). The CDR3 DNA sequence: TGTGCCAGCAGTTTGTACAGGGGGAATGAGCAGTTCTTC. It codes for CASSLYRGNEQFF.

In nucleotides, the CDR3 is TGTGCCAGCAGCTCCCCCGCGGTGGGGAGCGAAAAACTGTTTTTT. This codes for CASSSPAVGSEKLFF. This chain joins TRBV7-2 and TRBJ1-4; D is undetermined. The ends were cut back, 4 bases at V and 8 bases at J, with 17 bases in the middle. In germline, CDR1 is SGHTA, CDR2 FQGNSA. The length of the CDR3 is 15 residues.

The chain has TRBV14 and TRBJ2-1, with a tentative D call TRBD1 (6 bases). The CDR3 length is 16 residues. Trimming took 1 base from V and 1 from J, leaving 11 bases between them. CDR1 SGHDN and CDR2 FVKESK come from the germline V gene. CDR3 protein: CASSQVTGRSYNEQFF. For the CDR3, the DNA is TGTGCCAGCAGCCAAGTTACAGGGAGATCCTACAATGAGCAGTTCTTC.

J is TRBJ2-3 and V is TRBV7-2; D tentatively reads TRBD1 or TRBD2 (6 bases each). The germline V gene encodes CDR1 SGHTA and CDR2 FQGNSA. The V end lost 1 base, the J end lost 2 bases, and 10 bases lay between the germline ends. This CDR3 spans 15 amino acids. The CDR3 is CASSLVRGLTDTQYF. In DNA, the CDR3 is TGTGCCAGCAGCTTAGTCCGGGGGCTCACAGATACGCAGTATTTT. Complete variable domain (other parts from reference TRBV7-2 and TRBJ2-3): GAGVSQSPSNKVTEKGKDVELRCDPISGHTALYWYRQSLGQGLEFLIYFQGNSAPDKSGLPSDRFSAERTGGSVSTLTIQRTQQEDSAVYLCASSLVRGLTDTQYFGPGTRLTVL.

The count of this clone is one. J is TRBJ2-2 and V is TRBV30; the D gene is possibly TRBD1 (6 bases). Per germline, CDR1 GTSNPN and CDR2 SVGIG (reference sequence). Trimming cost V 0 bases and J 5 bases, with 13 bases left between them. This CDR3 has 15 amino acids. The CDR3 DNA sequence: TGTGCCTGGAGTGTTGGGGCAGGGGAAACCGGGGAGCTGTTTTTT. Amino acids: CAWSVGAGETGELFF.

The V gene is TRBV10-3, the J gene TRBJ1-2, with a tentative D call TRBD1 (6 bases). With 5 bases removed from V and 2 bases from J, the gap between germline ends came to 15 bases. There are 15 residues in the CDR3. Looked up from germline, CDR1 is ENHRY and CDR2 is SYGVKD. The CDR3 DNA follows: TGTGCCATCAGTAACGCGGACAGAGGGAACTATGGCTACACCTTC. Translating it yields CAISNADRGNYGYTF.

In this sample, this clone turned up a few times. The chain couples TRBV15 to TRBJ2-7, with TRBD1 matching over 7 bases. The CDR3 spans 15 residues. Germline CDR1 and CDR2: LNHNV and YYDKDF (reference sequence). V shed 3 bases, J shed 2 bases, and the junction held 7 bases outside the gene matches. The CDR3 loop is CATSRERTGPYEQYF. CDR3 DNA: TGTGCCACCAGCAGGGAACGGACAGGCCCCTACGAGCAGTACTTC.

The chain employs TRBV10-3 and TRBJ1-6; D might be TRBD1 (6 bases). Trimming took 2 bases from V and 7 from J, leaving 9 bases between them. The CDR3 has 14 amino acids. Germline V lookup: CDR1 ENHRY, CDR2 SYGVKD. CDR3 residues: CAISEGQRNSPLHF. Written as DNA, the CDR3 is TGTGCCATCAGTGAGGGACAGAGAAATTCACCCCTCCACTTT.